A selection of T cell receptor beta chains follows, all from one sample in a study of identifying expanded T cells in peripheral blood. Only in-frame clones appear in the TCRdb table, and some are missing; sequencing was by immunoSEQ multiplex PCR. Of around 76,000 clones in the sample, 90% were seen once. The sequenced sample was blood. The origin of the receptors is a person between 18 and 75 years old in good health. CDR3s include the opening cysteine and the closing phenylalanine or tryptophan. Fields, in order: clone size, J gene, D gene, V gene, CDR3 DNA, CDR3 protein. A D gene is named only where the DNA matches it firmly. The size entry is marked missing in some rows and otherwise reads once, few, many or a size class.

>.|TRBJ2-5|.|TRBV7-7
TGTGCCAGCAGCTCGGACAGTCAAGAGACCCAGTACTTC
CASSSDSQETQYF
>.|TRBJ2-3|.|TRBV29-1
TGCAGCGTTGAAGGGGCACGGCCCAGCGCAGATACGCAGTATTTT
CSVEGARPSADTQYF
>.|TRBJ2-7|.|TRBV2
TGTGCCAGCAGTGCGGGACCAATTCTTAGCTCCTACGAGCAGTACTTC
CASSAGPILSSYEQYF
>.|TRBJ1-1|.|TRBV6-5
TGTGCCACCTCACGGGGGGGCCTGAACACTGAAGCTTTCTTT
CATSRGGLNTEAFF
>.|TRBJ2-5|.|TRBV6-1
TGTGCCAGCAGTGTGGGTTGGGAGACCCAGTACTTC
CASSVGWETQYF
>.|TRBJ2-1|TRBD1|TRBV18
TGTGCCAGCTCCGAGGACAGGGGCTACAATGAGCAGTTCTTC
CASSEDRGYNEQFF
>.|TRBJ2-2|.|TRBV5-6
TGTGCCAGCAGCTTGGCGCCACCGCGGGCCGGGGAGCTGTTTTTT
CASSLAPPRAGELFF
>.|TRBJ1-2|.|TRBV7-2
TGTGCCAGCAGCTCCAAGGTATTTAGGGACTATGGCTACACCTTC
CASSSKVFRDYGYTF
>.|TRBJ2-4|TRBD2|TRBV10-3
TGTGCCATCAGTGAGGGCACACGGGGGGGAAACATTCAGTACTTC
CAISEGTRGGNIQYF
>.|TRBJ2-5|.|TRBV25-1
TGTGCCAGCAGTGAGCTTAGACCCTCTGGGAAAGAGACCCAGTACTTC
CASSELRPSGKETQYF
>.|TRBJ2-1|.|TRBV11-2
TGTGCCAGCAGCTTAGCAGTCGTCGGGAATGAGCAGTTCTTC
CASSLAVVGNEQFF
>once|TRBJ1-4|.|TRBV4-2
TGTGCCAGCAGCCAAGATCGTAGTACTAATGAAAAACTGTTTTTT
CASSQDRSTNEKLFF
>.|TRBJ2-7|TRBD1|TRBV27
TGTGCCAGCAGTTTGGAACAGGGGGGTAGCGAGCAGTACTTC
CASSLEQGGSEQYF
>.|TRBJ1-2|.|TRBV4-3
TGCGCCAGCAGCCAAGTAGGCCAGGGAGGGGGCTACACCTTC
CASSQVGQGGGYTF
>once|TRBJ1-1|.|TRBV10-1
TGCGCCAGCAGTGAAATAATAACTGAAGCTTTCTTT
CASSEIITEAFF
>.|TRBJ1-6|.|TRBV6-6
TGTGCCAGCAGTTACCCTACCTCCGGGGGCCGATCACCCCTCCACTTT
CASSYPTSGGRSPLHF
>.|TRBJ2-5|TRBD2|TRBV7-2
TGTGCCAGCAGCCTTGGCGGGGGTGGAGTTGAGACCCAGTACTTC
CASSLGGGGVETQYF
>.|TRBJ1-5|.|TRBV19
TGTGCCAGTACCGCGAGGGGTCAGGAGCCCCAGCATTTT
CASTARGQEPQHF
>.|TRBJ2-5|.|TRBV5-4
TGTGCCAGCAGCCGTGACGGGTCTCGGGGGACCCAGTACTTC
CASSRDGSRGTQYF
>.|TRBJ2-5|.|TRBV19
TGTGCCAGTAGCCTGGGGGAGACCCAGTACTTC
CASSLGETQYF
>.|TRBJ2-1|.|TRBV5-5
TGTGCCAGCAGCTTTTTGGGTGAGCAGTTCTTC
CASSFLGEQFF
>.|TRBJ2-6|.|TRBV5-4
TGTGCCAGCAGCTTGGCCTGGTTTTCGGGGGCCAACGTCCTGACTTTC
CASSLAWFSGANVLTF
>.|TRBJ2-1|TRBD2|TRBV27
TGTGCCAGCAGGATTAGCGGGAGGGACTACAATGAGCAGTTCTTC
CASRISGRDYNEQFF
>.|TRBJ2-2|.|TRBV12-5
TGTGCTAGTGGTTTGGCCGACACCGGGGAGCTGTTTTTT
CASGLADTGELFF
>.|TRBJ2-2|.|TRBV7-3
TGTGCCAGCAGCTTGGGGAACACCGGGGAGCTGTTTTTT
CASSLGNTGELFF
>.|TRBJ2-7|.|TRBV7-8
TGTGCCAGCAGCTTAGCCCGCGGGATTACCTACGAGCAGTACTTC
CASSLARGITYEQYF
>.|TRBJ2-5|.|TRBV28
TGTGCCAGTGGCAACACACTGGGGTCCCAGTACTTC
CASGNTLGSQYF
>.|TRBJ1-1|TRBD1|TRBV5-6
TGTGCCAGCAGCTGGGACAGGGGGCATCTGAACACTGAAGCTTTCTTT
CASSWDRGHLNTEAFF
>.|TRBJ1-3|.|TRBV2
TGTGCCACCGGGGCCCCTGTGACCTCTGGAAACACCATATATTTT
CATGAPVTSGNTIYF
>.|TRBJ2-2|.|TRBV7-8
TGTGCCAGCAGCCACCAGGGAAACGGGGAGCTGTTTTTT
CASSHQGNGELFF
>.|TRBJ1-5|.|TRBV13
TGTGCCAGCAGCTTGGGGAAGGGTGGGATCCAGCCCCAGCATTTT
CASSLGKGGIQPQHF
>.|TRBJ2-6|.|TRBV15
TGTGCCACCAGCAGAGCCGGGACCTCTGGGGCCAACGTCCTGACTTTC
CATSRAGTSGANVLTF
>.|TRBJ1-1|.|TRBV19
TGTGCCAGTAGTCCACTTCCGGGACCAATCTGGCCCGAGAAGGAAACTGAAGCTTTCTTT
CASSPLPGPIWPEKETEAFF
>.|TRBJ1-5|.|TRBV4-3
TGCGCCAGCAGCCAAGGGCTAGGGGAGCCCCAGCATTTT
CASSQGLGEPQHF
>.|TRBJ2-1|.|TRBV11-3
TGTGCCAGCAGCTTAGGACTTGCCGCCTACAATGAGCAGTTCTTC
CASSLGLAAYNEQFF
>.|TRBJ1-2|TRBD1|TRBV2
TGTGCCAGCAGTGAAGCCGGCAGGGGGCTGAATGGCTACACCTTC
CASSEAGRGLNGYTF